A selection of T cell receptor beta chains follows, all from one sample in a study of neurological immune-mediated disorders. TCRdb used MiXCR to reprocess the 5' RACE reads, holding one entry per CDR3 protein. The profile shows tens of thousands of distinct CDR3 sequences, roughly 5.5% of them singletons. The specimen was PBMCs. The source of these receptors is a man younger than 35 with multiple sclerosis. CDR3s include the opening cysteine and the closing phenylalanine or tryptophan. A D gene is named only where the DNA matches it firmly. The size entry gives how often the clone was seen (once, few, many) or a class if it is expanded.

TRBD2 TRBJ2-1 many TRBV20-1 TGCAGTGCTAGAGATCGAATAGTAGCGGGGGGCTACGATGAGCAGTTCTTC CSARDRIVAGGYDEQFF
TRBD2 TRBJ2-7 many TRBV7-2 TGTGCCAGCAGTAGGACTAGCCACTCCTACGAGCAGTACTTC CASSRTSHSYEQYF
TRBD1 TRBJ2-7 many TRBV18 TGTGCCAGCTCACCGGGGACAGGGTCCTCCTACGAGCAGTACTTC CASSPGTGSSYEQYF
- TRBJ2-2 many TRBV7-2 TGTGCCAGCACCCCCCCCCGGGGAGCGAACACCGGGGAGCTGTTTTTT CASTPPRGANTGELFF
- TRBJ1-6 many TRBV9 TGTGCCAGCAGCAACCGACAAACCTATAATTCACCCCTCCACTTT CASSNRQTYNSPLHF
- TRBJ1-5 many TRBV28 TGTGCCAGCAGTTTAAGAGCTGGTCAGCCCCAGCATTTT CASSLRAGQPQHF
- TRBJ2-5 many TRBV18 TGTGCCAGCTCACCTCTAGCATTAGGGGAGACCCAGTACTTC CASSPLALGETQYF
TRBD1 TRBJ1-1 many TRBV10-3 TGTGCCATCAGTGAGTGGGGAGGGACAGCTAACACTGAAGCTTTCTTT CAISEWGGTANTEAFF
- TRBJ1-6 many TRBV4-2 TGTGCCAGCAGCCAAGACCATAACAGGCATCGGAGTGATTCACCCCTCCACTTT CASSQDHNRHRSDSPLHF
TRBD1 TRBJ1-5 many TRBV6-5 TGTGCCAGCAGTTACTCGGGGACAGGGGGGGATCAGCCCCAGCATTTT CASSYSGTGGDQPQHF
- TRBJ1-4 many TRBV7-2 TGTGCCAGCAGGCTCGGACTTGGGGTTAATGAAAAACTGTTTTTT CASRLGLGVNEKLFF
- TRBJ2-7 many TRBV29-1 TGCAGCGTGAGGGGTACGATCGATAATGACTACGAGCAGTACTTC CSVRGTIDNDYEQYF
- TRBJ2-7 many TRBV7-8 TGTGCCAGCAGCCCACCATTCCGTATGGGAGGAGGGCTCGAGCAGTACTTC CASSPPFRMGGGLEQYF
- TRBJ2-7 many TRBV29-1 TGCAGCGTTGCCGGGGCCGAGCACGAGCAGTACTTC CSVAGAEHEQYF